Described below is a single TCR beta chain sequence and its context. These data are taken from a study of blood T cell repertoires in COVID-19. Overall study: Samples taken during acute and convalescent COVID-19 were collected in the United States, Italy and Spain. PBMCs, B-cell-depleted T cells, or T cells provided the cDNA or gDNA that made up the material.

Methods used by the authors: Reference gene primers were amplified, and this amplification served to estimate nucleated cell counts. Some clones are missing from TCRdb's copy, which holds only in-frame ones; the method was immunoSEQ multiplex PCR. Clone size and V and J calls were adopted from that table, with D and trimming inferred from the DNA. The repertoire holds approximately 170,000 clones, with approximately 90% as singletons. The specimen sequenced was peripheral blood. The TCR was taken from a man in his fifties who had recovered from COVID-19.

CDR3 DNA: TGTGCCAGCAGTGCCCCCGGGTCAATAAGCTATGGCTACACCTTC. It translates to CASSAPGSISYGYTF. The V call is TRBV28, the J call TRBJ1-2; D gene ambiguous. The CDR3 is 15 residues long. V was shortened by 5 bases and J by 4 bases, with 17 bases between the two germline ends. CDR1 and CDR2 (germline): MDHEN, SYDVKM.